These 18 T cell receptor beta chains were all obtained from the same sample, sequenced in a study of blood T cell repertoires in COVID-19. The protocol was immunoSEQ multiplex PCR, while the TCRdb copy is restricted to in-frame clones and leaves out a portion. The sample lists 300,000 to 400,000 clones, 88% occurring once. Sequenced sample: peripheral blood. The source of these receptors is a woman between 25 and 40 years old with COVID-19, enrolled during active disease.

The chain recombines TRBV18 with TRBJ2-1; TRBD2 matches 9 bases. From germline, CDR1 is KGHSH and CDR2 LQKENI. V lost 6 bases, J lost 5 bases, and 11 bases stayed unmatched. CDR3 length: 16 amino acids. The CDR3 loop is CASSLYSGGGDNEQFF. The CDR3 region has the DNA TGTGCCAGCTCGCTCTACTCTGGCGGGGGGGACAATGAGCAGTTCTTC. Supplemented by reference TRBV18 and TRBJ2-1, the full variable domain reads NAGVMQNPRHLVRRRGQEARLRCSPMKGHSHVYWYRQLPEEGLKFMVYLQKENIIDESGMPKERFSAEFPKEGPSILRIQQVVRGDSAAYFCASSLYSGGGDNEQFFGPGTRLTVL.

Here the CDR3 DNA reads TGTGCCAGCAGCTTTCAGGGGGGTAGCACTGAAGCTTTCTTT. Amino acid sequence: CASSFQGGSTEAFF. The chain uses TRBV7-2 and TRBJ1-1; 7 nucleotides agree with TRBD1. The CDR3 is 14 residues long. V lost 3 bases and J lost 4; bases outside the gene matches: 5. Germline lookup yields CDR1 SGHTA and CDR2 FQGNSA.

This clone appeared once. CDR3 nucleotides: TGTGCCAGCAGCTTATGGACAGGGACCTCCTACGAGCAGTACTTC. Translating it yields CASSLWTGTSYEQYF. The rearrangement links TRBV7-9 to TRBJ2-7; 8 bases are shared with TRBD1. Germline assignment: CDR1 SEHNR and CDR2 FQNEAQ (reference sequence). Unmatched junction bases numbered 3, after V lost 2 bases and J lost 0 bases. CDR3 size: 15 residues.

This chain joins TRBV14 and TRBJ1-2; possibly TRBD1 for D (5 bases). V was clipped by 0 bases and J by 4 bases, with 9 bases between them. Germline loops: CDR1 SGHDN, CDR2 FVKESK. The CDR3 length is 14 residues. The CDR3 bases are TGTGCCAGCAGCCAAGATCAAGGGGTCTATGGCTACACCTTC. Translating gives CASSQDQGVYGYTF.

The chain links TRBV15 to TRBJ1-2; 7 bases are a match to TRBD1. The CDR3 sequence is 15 residues long. Per the germline V gene, CDR1 is LNHNV and CDR2 is YYDKDF (reference sequence). Trimming at V came to 8 bases and at J to 4 bases, leaving 13 bases not matched to a gene. The CDR3 coding sequence is TGTGCCACCCGGAACCACAGGGGCTGGGGCTATGGCTACACCTTC. Protein: CATRNHRGWGYGYTF.

In its sample, this clone was seen a few times. The chain combines TRBV27 with TRBJ1-2; D is ambiguous. Germline CDR1 is MNHEY and CDR2 is SMNVEV (reference sequence). This CDR3 contains 15 residues. Trimming took off 5 bases at V and 6 bases at J, with 19 bases between the two ends. This chain's CDR3 is CASSLYFALPDGYTF. CDR3 in DNA: TGTGCCAGCAGTCTATATTTCGCACTCCCCGATGGCTACACCTTC.

The chain uses TRBV5-1 and TRBJ1-1, with unresolved D. This CDR3 comprises 13 residues. Per the germline V gene, CDR1 is SGHRS and CDR2 is YFSETQ. Trimming removed 0 bases from V and 4 bases from J, with 7 bases in between. The CDR3 here is CASSLAGSTEAFF. DNA of the CDR3: TGCGCCAGCAGCTTGGCCGGGAGCACTGAAGCTTTCTTT.

This clone occurred once. The rearrangement links TRBV4-1 to TRBJ1-2, with a weak D call TRBD1 (5 bases). The germline V and J ends were trimmed by 3 bases and 2 bases, with 7 bases remaining between them. Germline-derived CDR1 and CDR2 are MGHRA and YSYEKL. This CDR3 contains 13 residues. The CDR3 region has the DNA TGCGCCAGCAGCCAGAAGGGGAACTATGGCTACACCTTC. Encoded protein: CASSQKGNYGYTF.

The chain carries TRBV3-1 (or the pseudogene TRBV3-2) and TRBJ2-1; perhaps TRBD2 as D (6 bases). Trimming left V 3 bases short and J 8 bases short, with 11 bases between. CDR1 LGHDT and CDR2 YNNKEL come from the germline V gene (reference sequence). The length of the CDR3 is 13 residues. CDR3 nucleotides: TGTGCCAGCAGCCAGGCGGGACTCCATGAGCAGTTCTTC. Translating it yields CASSQAGLHEQFF.

This chain links TRBV6-5 with TRBJ1-1; 7 positions match TRBD1. Trimming cost V 7 bases and J 1 base; bases outside gene matches: 3. The germline gives CDR1 MNHEY, CDR2 SVGAGI. The CDR3 totals 13 residues. CDR3 sequence (DNA): TGTGCCAGCAACCAGGGGGGGAACACTGAAGCTTTCTTT. It specifies CASNQGGNTEAFF.

The chain links TRBV7-2 to TRBJ2-1, with 10 bases matching TRBD2. Per the germline V gene, CDR1 is SGHTA and CDR2 is FQGNSA. CDR3 length: 14 residues. Trimming took 7 bases from V and 4 from J; bases not matched to a gene: 4. CDR3 nucleotide sequence: TGTGCCAGCACCCGGACTAGCGGTTACAATGAGCAGTTCTTC. This encodes CASTRTSGYNEQFF.

This chain uses TRBV6-6 with TRBJ1-2; 7 nucleotides line up with TRBD1. Germline V CDR1 and CDR2: MNHNY, SVGAGI (reference sequence). After removal of 0 bases from V and 4 bases from J, the junction contained 5 bases not matched to a gene. This CDR3 has 15 amino acids. The CDR3 region is CASSYSVPGGYGYTF. The CDR3 bases are TGTGCCAGCAGTTACTCGGTTCCAGGGGGCTATGGCTACACCTTC.

The chain has TRBV28 and TRBJ2-5; maybe TRBD1 (6 bases). This CDR3 spans 14 amino acids. Trimming stripped 6 bases from V and 5 bases from J, with 16 bases between. CDR1 is MDHEN and CDR2 is SYDVKM in the germline V gene. CDR3 in amino acids: CASRPGQFRETQYF. The CDR3 DNA sequence: TGTGCCAGCAGGCCTGGACAGTTCAGGGAGACCCAGTACTTC.

As concerns this clone: Because the CDR3's place on the DNA is in doubt, the DNA is left out and the CDR3 is given as listed by TCRdb. The V gene is TRBV12-1, the J gene TRBJ2-7; the table's D call, TRBD2, has no DNA check behind it. TRBV12-1 is an annotated pseudogene. The CDR3 is 14 amino acids in total, end residues counted. The CDR3 protein is CAPRVAGGTYEQYF.

The chain couples TRBV6-5 to TRBJ1-1; a weak D match, TRBD1 (5 bases). Germline CDR1 is MNHEY and CDR2 is SVGAGI. The CDR3 consists of 16 residues. V was clipped by 4 bases and J by 4 bases, with 19 bases between them. This chain's CDR3 is CASSFSLTQATTEAFF. DNA for the CDR3: TGTGCCAGCAGTTTTTCCCTAACACAGGCTACCACTGAAGCTTTCTTT.

The genes are TRBV5-4 and TRBJ2-2, with a tentative D call TRBD2 (6 bases). V was pared by 0 bases and J by 3 bases, with 15 bases between. The germline gives CDR1 SGHNT, CDR2 YYREEE (reference sequence). The CDR3 contains 17 residues. CDR3 sequence reads: CASSLGLGTSYTGELFF. The CDR3 region has the DNA TGTGCCAGCAGCTTGGGCCTCGGGACTTCTTACACCGGGGAGCTGTTTTTT.

The chain is built from TRBV19 and TRBJ2-2, with D possibly TRBD1 on 6 matching bases. Trimming pared 0 bases from V and 3 bases from J, leaving 11 bases between. CDR1 LNHDA and CDR2 SQIVND come from the germline V gene (reference sequence). This CDR3 has 16 amino acids. The CDR3 spells CASSIDPQGYTGELFF. The CDR3, as DNA: TGTGCCAGTAGTATAGATCCCCAGGGGTACACCGGGGAGCTGTTTTTT.

This clone was observed a single time. This sequence joins TRBV27 and TRBJ2-7, with a weak D call TRBD2 (5 bases). Germline V gene lookup returns CDR1 MNHEY and CDR2 SMNVEV (reference sequence). This CDR3 is 15 amino acids long. V was pared by 8 bases and J by 2 bases, with 19 bases between. CDR3 loop: CASLTSLEAAYEQYV. CDR3 nucleotide sequence: TGTGCCAGCCTGACCAGTCTGGAGGCTGCCTACGAGCAGTACGTC.